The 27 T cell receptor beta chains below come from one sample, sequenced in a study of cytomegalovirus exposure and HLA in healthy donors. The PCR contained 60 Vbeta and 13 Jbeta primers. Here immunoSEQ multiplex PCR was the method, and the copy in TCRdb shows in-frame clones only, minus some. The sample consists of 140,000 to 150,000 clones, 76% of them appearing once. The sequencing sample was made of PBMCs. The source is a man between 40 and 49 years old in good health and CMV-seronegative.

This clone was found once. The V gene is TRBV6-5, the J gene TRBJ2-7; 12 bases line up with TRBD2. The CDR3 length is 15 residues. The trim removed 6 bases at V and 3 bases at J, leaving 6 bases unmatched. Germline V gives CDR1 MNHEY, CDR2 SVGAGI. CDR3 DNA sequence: TGTGCCAGCAGGCCGCCGGGACTAGCGGGCTACGAGCAGTACTTC. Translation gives CASRPPGLAGYEQYF.

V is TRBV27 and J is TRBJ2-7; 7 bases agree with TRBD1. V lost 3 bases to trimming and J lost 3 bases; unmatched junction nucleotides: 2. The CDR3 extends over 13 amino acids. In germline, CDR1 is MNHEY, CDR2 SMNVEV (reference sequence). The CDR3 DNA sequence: TGTGCCAGCAGTTTTCGGGACAGCTACGAGCAGTACTTC. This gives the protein CASSFRDSYEQYF.

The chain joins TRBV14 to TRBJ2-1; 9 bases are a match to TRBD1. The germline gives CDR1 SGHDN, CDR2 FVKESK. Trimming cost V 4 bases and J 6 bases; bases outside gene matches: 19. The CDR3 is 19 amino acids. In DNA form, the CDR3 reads TGTGCCAGCAGCCTTCAAGGCGGGACAGGGCTGTTCCTAAGCAATGAGCAGTTCTTC. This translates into CASSLQGGTGLFLSNEQFF.

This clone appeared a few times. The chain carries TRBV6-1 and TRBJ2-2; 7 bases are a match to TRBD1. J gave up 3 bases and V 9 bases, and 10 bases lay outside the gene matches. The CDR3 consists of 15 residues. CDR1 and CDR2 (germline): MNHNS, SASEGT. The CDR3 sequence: CASVKGAVYTGELFF. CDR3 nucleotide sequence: TGTGCCAGTGTGAAGGGGGCGGTTTACACCGGGGAGCTGTTTTTT.

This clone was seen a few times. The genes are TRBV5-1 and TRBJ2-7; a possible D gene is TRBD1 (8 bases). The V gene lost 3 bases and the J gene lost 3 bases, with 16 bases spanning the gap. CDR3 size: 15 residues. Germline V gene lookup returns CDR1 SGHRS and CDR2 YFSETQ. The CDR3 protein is CASSYLQGGDYEQYF. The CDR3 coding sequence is TGCGCCAGCAGCTATTTACAGGGGGGGGACTACGAGCAGTACTTC.

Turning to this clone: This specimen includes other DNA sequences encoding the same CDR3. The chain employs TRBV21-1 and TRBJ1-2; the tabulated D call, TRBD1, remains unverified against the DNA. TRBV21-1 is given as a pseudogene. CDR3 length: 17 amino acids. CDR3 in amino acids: CASSPSSPGGLCYGYTF. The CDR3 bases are TGTGCCAGCAGCCCCTCAAGTCCAGGGGGCTTGTGCTATGGCTACACCTTC.

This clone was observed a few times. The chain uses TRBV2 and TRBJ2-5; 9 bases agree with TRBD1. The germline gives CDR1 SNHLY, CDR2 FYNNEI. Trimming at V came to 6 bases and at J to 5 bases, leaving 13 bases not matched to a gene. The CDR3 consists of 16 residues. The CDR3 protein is CASRESRTGDFETQYF. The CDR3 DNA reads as TGTGCCAGCAGGGAGTCTCGGACAGGGGATTTTGAGACCCAGTACTTC.

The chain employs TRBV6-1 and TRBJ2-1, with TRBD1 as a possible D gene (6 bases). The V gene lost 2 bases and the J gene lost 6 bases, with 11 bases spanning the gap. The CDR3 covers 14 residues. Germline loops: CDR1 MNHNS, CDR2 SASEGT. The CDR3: CASSETGNGNEQFF. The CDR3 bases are TGTGCCAGCAGTGAAACAGGGAACGGCAATGAGCAGTTCTTC.

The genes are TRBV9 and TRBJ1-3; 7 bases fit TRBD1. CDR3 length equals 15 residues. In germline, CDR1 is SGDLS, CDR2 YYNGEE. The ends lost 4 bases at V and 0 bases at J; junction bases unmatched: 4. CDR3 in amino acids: CASSYRQGSGNTIYF. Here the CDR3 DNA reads TGTGCCAGCAGCTACAGACAGGGCTCTGGAAACACCATATATTTT. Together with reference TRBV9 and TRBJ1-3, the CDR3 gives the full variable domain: DSGVTQTPKHLITATGQRVTLRCSPRSGDLSVYWYQQSLDQGLQFLIQYYNGEERAKGNILERFSAQQFPDLHSELNLSSLELGDSALYFCASSYRQGSGNTIYFGEGSWLTVV.

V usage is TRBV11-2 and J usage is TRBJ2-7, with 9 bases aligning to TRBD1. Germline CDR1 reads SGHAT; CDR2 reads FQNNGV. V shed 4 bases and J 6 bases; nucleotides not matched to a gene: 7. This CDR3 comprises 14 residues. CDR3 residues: CASSSGDRAGEQYF. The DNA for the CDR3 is TGTGCCAGCAGCTCCGGGGACAGGGCGGGCGAGCAGTACTTC.

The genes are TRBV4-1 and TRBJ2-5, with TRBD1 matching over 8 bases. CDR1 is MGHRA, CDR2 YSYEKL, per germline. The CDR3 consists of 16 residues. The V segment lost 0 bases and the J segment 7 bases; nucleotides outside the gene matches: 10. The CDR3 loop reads CASSQDPGQATGTQYF. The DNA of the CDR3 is TGCGCCAGCAGCCAAGATCCGGGACAGGCGACGGGGACCCAGTACTTC.

DNA for the CDR3: TGCGCCAGCAGCCAGACTAGCACAGATACGCAGTATTTT. Translation gives CASSQTSTDTQYF. The chain employs TRBV5-1 and TRBJ2-3; D is uncertain. CDR3 length equals 13 residues. The V end lost 4 bases, the J end lost 0 bases, and 6 bases lay between the germline ends. CDR1 SGHRS and CDR2 YFSETQ come from the germline V gene.

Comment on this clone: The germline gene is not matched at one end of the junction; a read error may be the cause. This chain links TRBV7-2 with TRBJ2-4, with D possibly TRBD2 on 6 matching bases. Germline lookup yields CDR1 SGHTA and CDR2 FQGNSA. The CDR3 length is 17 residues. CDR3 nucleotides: TGTGCCAGCAGCACATTTCCCCGGGACTGGGGCCAAAACAGTCAGTACTTC. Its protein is CASSTFPRDWGQNSQYF. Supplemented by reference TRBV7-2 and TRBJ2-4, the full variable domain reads GAGVSQSPSNKVTEKGKDVELRCDPISGHTALYWYRQSLGQGLEFLIYFQGNSAPDKSGLPSDRFSAERTGGSVSTLTIQRTQQEDSAVYLCASSTFPRDWGQNSQYFGAGTRLSVL.

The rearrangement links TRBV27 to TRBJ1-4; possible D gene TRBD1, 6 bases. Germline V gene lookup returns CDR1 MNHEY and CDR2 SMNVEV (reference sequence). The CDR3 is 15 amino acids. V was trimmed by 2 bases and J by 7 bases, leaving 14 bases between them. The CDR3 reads CASSLLGAAGEKLFF. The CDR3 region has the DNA TGTGCCAGCAGTTTACTGGGGGCTGCAGGTGAAAAACTGTTTTTT. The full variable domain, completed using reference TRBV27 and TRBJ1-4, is EAQVTQNPRYLITVTGKKLTVTCSQNMNHEYMSWYRQDPGLGLRQIYYSMNVEVTDKGDVPEGYKVSRKEKRNFPLILESPSPNQTSLYFCASSLLGAAGEKLFFGSGTQLSVL.

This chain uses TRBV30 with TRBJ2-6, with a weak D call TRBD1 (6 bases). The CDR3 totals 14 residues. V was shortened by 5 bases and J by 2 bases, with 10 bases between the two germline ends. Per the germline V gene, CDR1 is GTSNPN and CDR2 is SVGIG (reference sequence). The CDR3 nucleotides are TGTGCCTGGGAAAAGGGGGCTGGGGCCAACGTCCTGACTTTC. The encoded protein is CAWEKGAGANVLTF.

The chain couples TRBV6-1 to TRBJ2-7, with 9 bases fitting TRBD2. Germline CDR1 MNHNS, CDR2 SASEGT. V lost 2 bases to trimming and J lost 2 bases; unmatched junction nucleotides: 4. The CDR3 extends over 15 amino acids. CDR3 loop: CASSEQAGGPYEQYF. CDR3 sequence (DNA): TGTGCCAGCAGTGAACAGGCGGGAGGGCCCTACGAGCAGTACTTC.

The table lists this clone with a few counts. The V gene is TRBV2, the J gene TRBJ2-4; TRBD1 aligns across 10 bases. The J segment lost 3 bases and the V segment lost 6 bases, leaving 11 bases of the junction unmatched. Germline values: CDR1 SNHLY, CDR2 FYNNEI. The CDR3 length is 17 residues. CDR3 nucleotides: TGTGCCAGCAGGCAAACGACGGGACAGGGGTTCAAAAACATTCAGTACTTC. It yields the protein CASRQTTGQGFKNIQYF.

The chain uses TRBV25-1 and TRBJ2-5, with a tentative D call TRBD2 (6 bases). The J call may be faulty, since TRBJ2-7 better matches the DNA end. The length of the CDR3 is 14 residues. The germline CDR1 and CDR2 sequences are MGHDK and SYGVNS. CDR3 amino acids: CASSPGTPTYEQYF. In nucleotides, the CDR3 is TGTGCCAGCAGTCCCGGGACTCCGACCTACGAGCAGTACTTC.

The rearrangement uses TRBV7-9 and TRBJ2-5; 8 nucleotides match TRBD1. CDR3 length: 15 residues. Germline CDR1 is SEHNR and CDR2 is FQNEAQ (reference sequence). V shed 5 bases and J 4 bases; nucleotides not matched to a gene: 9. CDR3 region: CASSQASTGAETQYF. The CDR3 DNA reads TGTGCCAGCAGCCAGGCCTCGACAGGGGCAGAGACCCAGTACTTC. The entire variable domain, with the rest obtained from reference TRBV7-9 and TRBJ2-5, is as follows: DTGVSQNPRHKITKRGQNVTFRCDPISEHNRLYWYRQTLGQGPEFLTYFQNEAQLEKSRLLSDRFSAERPKGSFSTLEIQRTEQGDSAMYLCASSQASTGAETQYFGPGTRLLVL.

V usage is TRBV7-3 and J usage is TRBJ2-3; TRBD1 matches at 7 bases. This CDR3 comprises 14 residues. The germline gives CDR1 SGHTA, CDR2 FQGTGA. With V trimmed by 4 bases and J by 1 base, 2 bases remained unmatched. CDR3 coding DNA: TGTGCCAGCAGCTGGACAGGTCGCACAGATACGCAGTATTTT. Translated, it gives CASSWTGRTDTQYF.

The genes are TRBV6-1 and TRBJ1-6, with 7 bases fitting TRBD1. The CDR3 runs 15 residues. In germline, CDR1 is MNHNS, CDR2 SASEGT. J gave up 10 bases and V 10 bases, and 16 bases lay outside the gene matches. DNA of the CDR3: TGTGCCACGATCTATCTAGACAGGGCGGGATCACCCCTCCACTTT. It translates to CATIYLDRAGSPLHF.

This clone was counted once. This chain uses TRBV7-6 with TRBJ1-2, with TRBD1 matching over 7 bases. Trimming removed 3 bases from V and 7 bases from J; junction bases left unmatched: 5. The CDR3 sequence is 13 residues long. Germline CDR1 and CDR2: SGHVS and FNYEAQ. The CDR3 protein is CASSFQGGSGYTF. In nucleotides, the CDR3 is TGTGCCAGCAGCTTCCAAGGGGGCTCTGGCTACACCTTC.

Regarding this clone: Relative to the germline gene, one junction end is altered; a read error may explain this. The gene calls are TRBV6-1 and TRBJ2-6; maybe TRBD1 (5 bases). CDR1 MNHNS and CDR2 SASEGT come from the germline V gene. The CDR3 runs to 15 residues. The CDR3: CASSETNSGANGLTF. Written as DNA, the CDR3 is TGTGCCAGCAGTGAAACCAACTCTGGGGCCAACGGCCTGACTTTC.

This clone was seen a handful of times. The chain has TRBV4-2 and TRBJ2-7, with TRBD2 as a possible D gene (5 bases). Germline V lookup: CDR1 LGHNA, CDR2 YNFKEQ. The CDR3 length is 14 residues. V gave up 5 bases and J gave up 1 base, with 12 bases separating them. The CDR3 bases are TGTGCCAGCAGCTTGTACGGGGTATCCTACGAGCAGTACTTC. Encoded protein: CASSLYGVSYEQYF.

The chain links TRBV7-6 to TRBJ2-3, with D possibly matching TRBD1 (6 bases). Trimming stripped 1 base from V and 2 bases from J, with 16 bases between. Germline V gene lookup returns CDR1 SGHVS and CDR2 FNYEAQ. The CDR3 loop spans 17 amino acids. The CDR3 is CASSLGPGQSLTDTQYF. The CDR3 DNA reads TGTGCCAGCAGCTTAGGCCCCGGACAGAGCCTCACAGATACGCAGTATTTT.

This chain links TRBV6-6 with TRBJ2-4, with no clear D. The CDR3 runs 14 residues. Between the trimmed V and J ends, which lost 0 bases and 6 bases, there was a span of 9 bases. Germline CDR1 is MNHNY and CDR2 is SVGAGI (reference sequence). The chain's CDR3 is CASSYSPGLNIQYF. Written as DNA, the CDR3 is TGTGCCAGCAGTTACTCGCCAGGCTTAAACATTCAGTACTTC.

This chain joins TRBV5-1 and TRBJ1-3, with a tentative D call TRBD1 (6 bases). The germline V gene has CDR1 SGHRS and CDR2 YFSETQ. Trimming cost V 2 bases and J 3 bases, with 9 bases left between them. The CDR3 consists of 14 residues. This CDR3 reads CASSLTGYGNTIYF. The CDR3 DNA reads TGCGCCAGCAGCTTAACAGGGTATGGAAACACCATATATTTT.